The 24 T cell receptor beta chains reported below all come from one sample, sequenced in a study of shared clonotypes between healthy human individuals. Sequencing used immunoSEQ multiplex PCR; TCRdb keeps in-frame clones, though not all of them. In the table there are more than 1,200,000 clones, 98% of which are singletons. Sequenced: naive CD4+ T cells sorted from blood. The subset denotes: CD45RA+ positively selected. Receptors were obtained from a man under 40 in good health.

V and J are TRBV7-9 and TRBJ2-2; D gene ambiguous. This CDR3 has 16 amino acids. The germline gives CDR1 SEHNR, CDR2 FQNEAQ (reference sequence). V lost 5 bases and J 6 bases, leaving 19 bases between the germline ends. Here the CDR3 DNA reads TGTGCCAGCAGCCCGACGTGGGGAATGGCTCCCGGGGAGCTGTTTTTT. This codes for CASSPTWGMAPGELFF.

The chain is built from TRBV5-6 and TRBJ1-5, with 8 bases fitting TRBD1. This CDR3 is built from 15 residues. The germline V gene has CDR1 SGHDT and CDR2 YYEEEE. V lost 4 bases, J lost 3 bases, and 6 bases stayed unmatched. CDR3 sequence: CASSATGVPNQPQHF. CDR3 DNA: TGTGCCAGCAGCGCGACAGGGGTCCCCAATCAGCCCCAGCATTTT.

The chain joins TRBV11-2 to TRBJ2-1; D gene unclear. Per the germline V gene, CDR1 is SGHAT and CDR2 is FQNNGV. The CDR3 has 16 residues. V was trimmed by 0 bases and J by 7 bases, leaving 16 bases between them. In DNA, the CDR3 is TGTGCCAGCAGCTTAGATCCCTCTGTGGCTAGGAATGAGCAGTTCTTC. Protein product: CASSLDPSVARNEQFF.

The chain recombines TRBV30 with TRBJ2-2, with TRBD1 as a possible D gene (6 bases). Germline loops: CDR1 GTSNPN, CDR2 SVGIG (reference sequence). The CDR3 has 14 amino acids. The V and J ends lost 3 bases and 6 bases respectively, with 14 bases between them. The CDR3 DNA is TGTGCCTGGAGATTAACAGGGTTCGCCGGGGAGCTGTTTTTT. Its protein is CAWRLTGFAGELFF.

V gene TRBV18 combines with J gene TRBJ1-5; 7 bases are shared with TRBD1. The V and J ends lost 8 bases and 3 bases, in that order; junction bases with no gene match: 4. Germline assignment: CDR1 KGHSH and CDR2 LQKENI. The CDR3 is 13 amino acids. This CDR3 reads CASAGQFNQPQHF. Here the CDR3 DNA reads TGTGCCAGCGCGGGACAGTTCAATCAGCCCCAGCATTTT.

The chain employs TRBV20-1 and TRBJ2-5, with unresolved D. There are 10 residues in the CDR3. Per germline, CDR1 DFQATT and CDR2 SNEGSKA (reference sequence). CDR3 protein: CSPLVGTQYF. As DNA, the CDR3 is TGCAGCCCCCTCGTAGGGACCCAGTACTTC.

This clone was detected once. The V and J genes are TRBV7-6 and TRBJ2-7; D unclear. V was pared by 5 bases and J by 4 bases, with 27 bases between. There are 18 residues in the CDR3. Germline V gives CDR1 SGHVS, CDR2 FNYEAQ. The CDR3: CASSNSPIWPTLDYEQYF. The CDR3 DNA sequence: TGTGCCAGCAGCAATTCCCCGATCTGGCCCACCCTGGATTACGAGCAGTACTTC. Full variable domain (rest looked up from reference TRBV7-6 and TRBJ2-7): GAGVSQSPRYKVTKRGQDVALRCDPISGHVSLYWYRQALGQGPEFLTYFNYEAQQDKSGLPNDRFSAERPEGSISTLTIQRTEQRDSAMYRCASSNSPIWPTLDYEQYFGPGTRLTVT.

The chain recombines TRBV7-2 with TRBJ2-1, with D possibly being TRBD2 (6 bases). There are 15 residues in the CDR3. Germline values: CDR1 SGHTA, CDR2 FQGNSA. Trimming took 4 bases from V and 9 from J, leaving 19 bases between them. CDR3 in DNA: TGTGCCAGCAGCTCGGGGGTAAACAGTCCTCGTGAGCAGTTCTTC. Translated, it gives CASSSGVNSPREQFF.

The genes are TRBV19 and TRBJ2-5; TRBD1 aligns across 8 bases. With V trimmed by 4 bases and J by 2 bases, 9 bases remained unmatched. CDR1 is LNHDA and CDR2 is SQIVND in the germline V gene (reference sequence). CDR3 size: 16 residues. The CDR3, as DNA: TGTGCCAGTAGTACCATCCGGGACAGGAGACAAGAGACCCAGTACTTC. As protein: CASSTIRDRRQETQYF.

The chain combines TRBV5-1 with TRBJ1-3; D is perhaps TRBD1 (6 bases). V was shortened by 4 bases and J by 3 bases, with 14 bases between the two germline ends. Germline lookup yields CDR1 SGHRS and CDR2 YFSETQ. The CDR3 is 15 residues long. CDR3 loop: CASSPMGGGGNTIYF. The CDR3 DNA reads as TGCGCCAGCAGCCCCATGGGGGGCGGTGGAAACACCATATATTTT.

The CDR3: CASKEGQYYEQYF. The CDR3 DNA is TGTGCCAGCAAGGAGGGACAGTATTACGAGCAGTACTTC. The chain uses TRBV2 and TRBJ2-7, with D perhaps matching TRBD1 (7 bases). CDR1 and CDR2 (germline): SNHLY, FYNNEI. V lost 7 bases and J 4 bases, leaving 14 bases between the germline ends. The CDR3 totals 13 residues. Full variable domain (outside the CDR3, taken from reference TRBV2 and TRBJ2-7): EPEVTQTPSHQVTQMGQEVILRCVPISNHLYFYWYRQILGQKVEFLVSFYNNEISEKSEIFDDQFSVERPDGSNFTLKIRSTKLEDSAMYFCASKEGQYYEQYFGPGTRLTVT.

The chain is built from TRBV19 and TRBJ2-5; 7 nucleotides line up with TRBD2. The junction had 12 bases not matched to a gene; V was cut back by 8 bases and J by 6 bases. The germline V gene encodes CDR1 LNHDA and CDR2 SQIVND (reference sequence). The CDR3 is made up of 14 amino acids. CDR3 loop: CASSTSTTGKTQYF. The DNA of the CDR3 is TGTGCCAGTTCGACTAGCACTACTGGAAAGACCCAGTACTTC.

The V and J genes are TRBV5-4 and TRBJ2-5; D is perhaps TRBD1 or TRBD2 (5 bases each). Germline lookup yields CDR1 SGHNT and CDR2 YYREEE (reference sequence). This CDR3 contains 15 residues. V gave up 1 base and J gave up 0 bases, with 10 bases separating them. The CDR3 here is CASSLPPGHQETQYF. The CDR3 nucleotides read TGTGCCAGCAGCTTGCCTCCGGGACACCAAGAGACCCAGTACTTC.

The chain couples TRBV5-5 to TRBJ1-4; unclear D gene. Germline V gene lookup returns CDR1 SGHKS and CDR2 YYEKEE (reference sequence). Trimming removed 4 bases from V and 8 bases from J, with 12 bases in between. The CDR3 runs 13 residues. This chain's CDR3 is CASSLLVGEKLFF. CDR3 nucleotides: TGTGCCAGCAGCCTACTCGTGGGGGAAAAACTGTTTTTT.

The chain recombines TRBV5-4 with TRBJ1-1, with D uncertain. Looked up from germline, CDR1 is SGHNT and CDR2 is YYREEE (reference sequence). With 4 bases removed from V and 2 bases from J, the gap between germline ends came to 18 bases. The CDR3 is 16 amino acids. Here the CDR3 DNA reads TGTGCCAGCAGCCCATACCGACGAGACCTTAACACTGAAGCTTTCTTT. Protein: CASSPYRRDLNTEAFF.

The chain joins TRBV5-1 to TRBJ2-5; 13 bases match TRBD2. Germline loops: CDR1 SGHRS, CDR2 YFSETQ. This CDR3 comprises 17 residues. The junction had 2 bases not matched to a gene; V was cut back by 0 bases and J by 0 bases. CDR3 bases: TGCGCCAGCAGCTTGGGGGGACTAGCGGGGAACCAAGAGACCCAGTACTTC. This sequence encodes CASSLGGLAGNQETQYF.

CDR3 protein: CASVSRNGGEKLFF. As DNA, the CDR3 is TGTGCCAGCGTGTCCAGGAACGGGGGCGAAAAACTGTTTTTT. The V and J genes are TRBV18 and TRBJ1-4, with a possible D match to TRBD1 (6 bases). The germline CDR1 and CDR2 sequences are KGHSH and LQKENI. The V end was cut by 8 bases, the J end by 8 bases, with 18 bases between. This CDR3 is 14 amino acids long. Complete variable domain (other parts from reference TRBV18 and TRBJ1-4): NAGVMQNPRHLVRRRGQEARLRCSPMKGHSHVYWYRQLPEEGLKFMVYLQKENIIDESGMPKERFSAEFPKEGPSILRIQQVVRGDSAAYFCASVSRNGGEKLFFGSGTQLSVL.

The chain combines TRBV5-4 with TRBJ2-3; D not certain. The length of the CDR3 is 13 residues. V lost 0 bases to trimming and J lost 4 bases, with 6 bases between them. Germline loops: CDR1 SGHNT, CDR2 YYREEE (reference sequence). CDR3 sequence reads: CASSLAVPDTQYF. CDR3 in DNA: TGTGCCAGCAGCTTGGCCGTGCCAGATACGCAGTATTTT.

This chain uses TRBV5-4 with TRBJ2-2, with 14 bases fitting TRBD2. Germline trimming cut 1 base from V and 6 bases from J; bases unmatched to any gene: 8. The length of the CDR3 is 18 residues. Looked up from germline, CDR1 is SGHNT and CDR2 is YYREEE (reference sequence). CDR3 DNA: TGTGCCAGCAGCTTGTATGTAGGGGGACTAGCGGGAGCCGGGGAGCTGTTTTTT. Residues: CASSLYVGGLAGAGELFF.

The chain is built from TRBV28 and TRBJ1-2; D possibly corresponds to TRBD1 (5 bases). Trimming cost V 7 bases and J 4 bases, with 13 bases left between them. CDR1 is MDHEN and CDR2 is SYDVKM in the germline V gene. The CDR3 contains 13 residues. CDR3 amino acids: CASTPPGVYGYTF. Written as DNA, the CDR3 is TGTGCCAGCACTCCGCCGGGGGTCTATGGCTACACCTTC.

The rearrangement uses TRBV7-2 and TRBJ2-7; TRBD1 matches 10 bases. The CDR3 is 16 amino acids. In germline, CDR1 is SGHTA, CDR2 FQGNSA. V lost 5 bases and J lost 0; bases outside the gene matches: 7. The CDR3 here is CASSPQTGGGSYEQYF. The CDR3 DNA follows: TGTGCCAGCAGCCCGCAGACAGGGGGCGGCTCCTACGAGCAGTACTTC.

J is TRBJ2-2 and V is TRBV5-1; no reliable D call. The CDR3 loop spans 14 amino acids. Germline lookup yields CDR1 SGHRS and CDR2 YFSETQ. V was clipped by 0 bases and J by 5 bases, with 8 bases between them. CDR3 region: CASSLGFGTGELFF. The DNA of the CDR3 is TGCGCCAGCAGCTTGGGGTTCGGGACCGGGGAGCTGTTTTTT.

The chain couples TRBV25-1 to TRBJ2-5, with D tentatively TRBD2 (5 bases). Germline-derived CDR1 and CDR2 are MGHDK and SYGVNS. The CDR3 has 13 amino acids. Deletions cut 5 bases from V and 4 bases from J, with 11 bases between. This CDR3 is CASSLWGVETQYF. The DNA of the CDR3 is TGTGCCAGCAGTCTGTGGGGAGTAGAGACCCAGTACTTC. Variable domain in full (rest from reference TRBV25-1 and TRBJ2-5): EADIYQTPRYLVIGTGKKITLECSQTMGHDKMYWYQQDPGMELHLIHYSYGVNSTEKGDLSSESTVSRIRTEHFPLTLESARPSHTSQYLCASSLWGVETQYFGPGTRLLVL.

The chain recombines TRBV7-9 with TRBJ2-1, with D possibly being TRBD2 (6 bases). The ends were cut back, 4 bases at V and 8 bases at J, with 15 bases in the middle. Germline CDR1 SEHNR, CDR2 FQNEAQ (reference sequence). The CDR3 is 14 amino acids. For the CDR3, the DNA is TGTGCCAGCAGCTCCGGAGGGAGAAGGGATGAGCAGTTCTTC. It translates to CASSSGGRRDEQFF.